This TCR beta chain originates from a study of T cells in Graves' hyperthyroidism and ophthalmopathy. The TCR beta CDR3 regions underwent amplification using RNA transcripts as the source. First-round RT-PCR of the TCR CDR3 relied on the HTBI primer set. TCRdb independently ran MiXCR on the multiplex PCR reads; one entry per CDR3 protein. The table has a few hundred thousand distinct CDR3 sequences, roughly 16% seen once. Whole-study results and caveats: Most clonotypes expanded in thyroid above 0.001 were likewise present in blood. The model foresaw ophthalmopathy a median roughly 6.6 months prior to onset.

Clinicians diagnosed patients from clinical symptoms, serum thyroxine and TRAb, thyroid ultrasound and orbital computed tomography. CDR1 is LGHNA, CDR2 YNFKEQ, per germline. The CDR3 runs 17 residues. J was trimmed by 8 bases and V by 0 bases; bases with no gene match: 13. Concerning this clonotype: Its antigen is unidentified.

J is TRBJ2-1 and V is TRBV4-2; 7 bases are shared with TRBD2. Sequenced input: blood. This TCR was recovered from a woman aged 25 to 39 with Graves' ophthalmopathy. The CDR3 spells CASSQDRLAETVDEQFF. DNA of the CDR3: TGTGCCAGCAGCCAAGATCGGCTAGCGGAGACGGTAGATGAGCAGTTCTTC.